The 15 T cell receptor beta chains in this list originate from one sample, sequenced in a study of T cells in Graves' hyperthyroidism and ophthalmopathy. RNA transcripts provided the source from which TCR beta CDR3 regions were amplified. HTBI primers were used for first-round RT-PCR of the TCR CDR3. TCRdb reprocessed the multiplex PCR reads via MiXCR and lists one record per CDR3 protein. The data hold a few hundred thousand distinct CDR3 sequences, with roughly an eighth observed a single time. Sequencing was carried out using blood. These receptors all come from a woman aged 18-29 years with Graves' hyperthyroidism.

This clonotype was seen only a few times. This chain connects TRBV12-3 or TRBV12-4 to TRBJ1-1; D not resolved. V was shortened by 7 bases and J by 1 base, with 10 bases between the two germline ends. The CDR3 contains 13 residues. The DNA for the CDR3 is TGTGCCAGCAATCTTGGGCAGAACACTGAAGCTTTCTTT. It translates to CASNLGQNTEAFF.

This clonotype was counted at least ten times. V gene TRBV30 combines with J gene TRBJ2-7, with TRBD2 as a possible D gene (7 bases). Trimming cost V 5 bases and J 2 bases, with 16 bases left between them. The germline V gene encodes CDR1 GTSNPN and CDR2 SVGIG (reference sequence). The CDR3 extends over 14 amino acids. The CDR3 loop reads CAWELRGRPYEQYF. The DNA of the CDR3 is TGTGCCTGGGAGCTGCGGGGGCGTCCCTACGAGCAGTACTTC.

This rearrangement joins TRBV18 to TRBJ2-1; 8 nucleotides agree with TRBD1. The V segment lost 4 bases and the J segment 15 bases; nucleotides outside the gene matches: 8. This CDR3 is 12 amino acids long. In germline, CDR1 is KGHSH, CDR2 LQKENI. CDR3 nucleotides: TGTGCCAGCTCACTTTCCGGACAGGGACGGTTCTTC. Encoded protein: CASSLSGQGRFF.

The V gene is TRBV20-1, the J gene TRBJ2-1; 10 nucleotides agree with TRBD2. Unmatched junction bases numbered 23, after V lost 3 bases and J lost 3 bases. The length of the CDR3 is 21 residues. Germline V gene lookup returns CDR1 DFQATT and CDR2 SNEGSKA (reference sequence). The chain's CDR3 is CSARFKFRASGSPSGYNEQFF. The CDR3 DNA reads TGCAGTGCTAGGTTTAAATTTAGGGCTAGCGGGAGCCCAAGTGGCTACAATGAGCAGTTCTTC.

This clonotype has a handful of counts. A much larger clone sits a single nucleotide away, making a read error possible. The chain combines TRBV28 with TRBJ1-2; the D gene is possibly TRBD1 (5 bases). Per the germline V gene, CDR1 is MDHEN and CDR2 is SYDVKM. The V end lost 8 bases, the J end lost 0 bases, and 16 bases lay between the germline ends. The CDR3 is 15 amino acids. In DNA form, the CDR3 reads TGTGCCAGCGTTCCCTTGGGGCGGGCTAACTATGGCTACACCTTC. Residues: CASVPLGRANYGYTF.

This sequence joins TRBV30 and TRBJ1-4; TRBD1 might be the D (5 bases). This CDR3 contains 15 residues. V was clipped by 0 bases and J by 2 bases, with 10 bases between them. Per the germline V gene, CDR1 is GTSNPN and CDR2 is SVGIG (reference sequence). The CDR3 spells CAWSVGGGTNEKLFF. The DNA for the CDR3 is TGTGCCTGGAGTGTCGGGGGGGGGACTAATGAAAAACTGTTTTTT.

This clonotype was recorded at least ten times. The rearrangement joins TRBV20-1 to TRBJ2-5; 15 bases line up with TRBD2. CDR1 is DFQATT and CDR2 is SNEGSKA in the germline V gene (reference sequence). The CDR3 contains 16 residues. V trimming: 3 bases; J trimming: 2 bases; junction bases outside the gene matches: 4. CDR3: CSASGTSGRLQETQYF. The CDR3 region has the DNA TGCAGTGCTAGTGGGACTAGCGGGAGGCTACAAGAGACCCAGTACTTC.

This clonotype came up many times. The V and J genes are TRBV20-1 and TRBJ2-7; D remains ambiguous. The CDR3 has 12 residues. Germline-derived CDR1 and CDR2 are DFQATT and SNEGSKA (reference sequence). V lost 0 bases and J 3 bases, leaving 6 bases between the germline ends. The CDR3 region is CSARDFRYEQYF. CDR3 sequence (DNA): TGCAGTGCTAGAGATTTTCGCTACGAGCAGTACTTC.

This clonotype was seen repeatedly, ten times or more. The V gene is TRBV20-1, the J gene TRBJ2-3, with 7 bases lining up with TRBD2. The germline V gene encodes CDR1 DFQATT and CDR2 SNEGSKA (reference sequence). This CDR3 spans 13 amino acids. The junction had 6 bases not matched to a gene; V was cut back by 6 bases and J by 3 bases. CDR3 DNA sequence: TGCAGTGCGACGGGCGGGAGAACAGATACGCAGTATTTT. It encodes CSATGGRTDTQYF.

The rearrangement links TRBV19 to TRBJ1-2; the match to TRBD1 covers 9 bases. Germline loops: CDR1 LNHDA, CDR2 SQIVND (reference sequence). This CDR3 region has 15 residues. Trimming cost V 4 bases and J 4 bases; bases outside gene matches: 7. The DNA for the CDR3 is TGTGCCAGTAGTACACAGGGGGCGCGGAGCTATGGCTACACCTTC. This codes for CASSTQGARSYGYTF.

Many counts were recorded for this clonotype. This chain joins TRBV2 and TRBJ2-7, with TRBD2 matching 10 bases. This CDR3 region has 14 residues. The ends lost 6 bases at V and 4 bases at J; junction bases unmatched: 6. Germline V lookup: CDR1 SNHLY, CDR2 FYNNEI. The CDR3 DNA follows: TGTGCCAGCAGGGGGGGACTAGCGAATTACGAGCAGTACTTC. Its translation is CASRGGLANYEQYF.

In its sample, this clonotype was seen many times. The gene calls are TRBV2 and TRBJ2-6, with 7 bases matching TRBD2. CDR3 size: 18 residues. CDR1 and CDR2 from the germline V gene are SNHLY and FYNNEI. V lost 5 bases and J lost 0; bases outside the gene matches: 10. This CDR3 is CASSTSSGRTSGANVLTF. The CDR3 DNA is TGTGCCAGCAGTACCTCTTCCGGGAGGACCTCTGGGGCCAACGTCCTGACTTTC.

This clonotype was seen many times. This chain uses TRBV7-2 with TRBJ2-5, with D unresolved. CDR3 size: 13 residues. Trimming left V 5 bases short and J 1 base short, with 8 bases between. Germline V gives CDR1 SGHTA, CDR2 FQGNSA. CDR3 loop: CASSRVFQETQYF. The CDR3 DNA reads as TGTGCCAGCAGCCGAGTCTTCCAAGAGACCCAGTACTTC.

This clonotype was counted many times. The chain carries TRBV12-5 and TRBJ2-1, with TRBD2 matching 11 bases. Unmatched junction bases numbered 7, after V lost 0 bases and J lost 9 bases. This CDR3 contains 16 residues. Looked up from germline, CDR1 is LGHNT and CDR2 is FRNRAP. CDR3 in amino acids: CASGLVISGRAVEQFF. CDR3 DNA sequence: TGTGCTAGTGGTTTGGTAATTAGCGGGAGGGCCGTTGAGCAGTTCTTC.

In its sample, this clonotype was seen many times. This chain links TRBV20-1 with TRBJ2-7; 11 bases agree with TRBD2. CDR1 and CDR2 from the germline V gene are DFQATT and SNEGSKA (reference sequence). Trimming removed 3 bases from V and 1 base from J; junction bases left unmatched: 5. The CDR3 has 15 residues. For the CDR3, the DNA is TGCAGTGCTAGGCCCAGGACTAGCGGGTCCTACGAGCAGTACTTC. Translating gives CSARPRTSGSYEQYF.